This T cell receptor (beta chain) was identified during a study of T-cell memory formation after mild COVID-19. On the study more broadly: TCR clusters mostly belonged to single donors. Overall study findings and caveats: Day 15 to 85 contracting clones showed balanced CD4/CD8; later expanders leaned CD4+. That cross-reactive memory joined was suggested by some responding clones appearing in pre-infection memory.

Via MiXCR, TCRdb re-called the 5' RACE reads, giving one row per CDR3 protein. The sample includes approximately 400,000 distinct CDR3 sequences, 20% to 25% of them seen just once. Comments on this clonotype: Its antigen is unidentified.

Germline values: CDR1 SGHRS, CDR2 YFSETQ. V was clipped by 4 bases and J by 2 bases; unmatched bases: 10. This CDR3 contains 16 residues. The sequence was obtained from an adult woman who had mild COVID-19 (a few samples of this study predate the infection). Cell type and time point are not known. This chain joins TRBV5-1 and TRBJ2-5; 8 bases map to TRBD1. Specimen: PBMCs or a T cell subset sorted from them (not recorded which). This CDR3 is CASSREQGGPQETQYF. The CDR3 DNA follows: TGCGCCAGCAGCCGTGAACAGGGGGGTCCTCAAGAGACCCAGTACTTC.